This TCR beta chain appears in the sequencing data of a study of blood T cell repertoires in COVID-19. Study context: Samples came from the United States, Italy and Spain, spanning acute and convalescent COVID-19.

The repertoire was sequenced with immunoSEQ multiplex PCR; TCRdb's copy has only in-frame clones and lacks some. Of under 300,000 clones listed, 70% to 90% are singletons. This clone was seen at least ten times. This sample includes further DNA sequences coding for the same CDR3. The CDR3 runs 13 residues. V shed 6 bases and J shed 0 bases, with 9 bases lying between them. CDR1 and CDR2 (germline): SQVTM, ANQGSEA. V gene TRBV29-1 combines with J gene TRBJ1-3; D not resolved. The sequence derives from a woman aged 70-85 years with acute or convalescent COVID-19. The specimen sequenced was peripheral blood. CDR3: CSVAGSSGNTIYF. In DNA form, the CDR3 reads TGCAGCGTCGCTGGGAGCTCTGGAAACACCATATATTTT. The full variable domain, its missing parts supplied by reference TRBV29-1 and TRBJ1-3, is SAVISQKPSRDICQRGTSLTIQCQVDSQVTMMFWYRQQPGQSLTLIATANQGSEATYESGFVIDKFPISRPNLTFSTLTVSNMSPEDSSIYLCSVAGSSGNTIYFGEGSWLTVV.